This T cell receptor (beta chain) stems from a study of cytomegalovirus exposure and HLA in healthy donors (TCRdb year 2017). About the investigation overall: According to an earlier analysis of 450 to 650 of the donors, about 179 million T cells yielded roughly 110 million unique TCR beta sequences and approximately 300 Gb of sequence data. An early release that covered about 600 HLA-typed donors contained around 330 gigabases of sequencing data and 65 million to 100 million unique TCR sequences. Of the roughly 390 genotyped donors, about 84% fell in the genetic ancestry cluster associated with self-reported Caucasian donors. The study aimed to test whether cataloging public T cell receptors could reveal signatures of past pathogen exposure. The study used immunosequencing to profile the T cell repertoires of 666 subjects and linked those repertoires to cytomegalovirus serostatus. A separate validation cohort of 100 to 150 different subjects was used in addition to the roughly 720-subject first cohort. The study combined high-throughput TCR immunosequencing, statistical association of individual TCRs with disease status, and machine learning to predict cytomegalovirus infection status. In a later analysis, previously published TCR beta repertoires from some 640 donors were re-analyzed and high-resolution HLA genotyping was added so that TCR occurrence patterns could be studied. The later analysis used no new phenotypic data to find candidate immune exposures, relying instead on TCR beta sequences and their occurrence across donors. An earlier analysis of approximately 580 of the donors used high-throughput TCR beta sequencing to judge whether each TCR beta V gene segment behaved as functional or pseudogenic. Alongside the repertoire data, information on donor age, sex, ethnicity and CMV serostatus was compiled. A later genetic analysis used genome-wide SNP genotypes for 398 of the 666 donors, treating that subset as a discovery cohort. Every repertoire in the discovery cohort had been generated on one and the same sequencing platform. Both class I and class II loci were covered by HLA typing, at four-digit resolution. The number of typed donors differed by locus: about 620-640 for A, B, C, DRB1 and DQB1; some 500 for DQA1; approximately 610 for DPA1; and around 450 for DPB1. Four to six DR-DQ haplotypes were handled as single units for association and clustering, since linkage in the cohort was strong. Among some 400 genotyped donors of the cohort, an average of around 250,000 unique TCR beta nucleotide sequences was sequenced per donor, of which about 19% were non-productive. The full study reports these points: A cluster of highly shared sequence variants was judged likely to represent a technical artifact of the sequencing pipeline. Because counts were too low, roughly 16 rarely observed V segments, including chromosome 9 orphons, were excluded from the earlier analysis of several hundred of the donors. In a later analysis, several top co-occurrence clusters were reported to appear linked to parvovirus B19, influenza, CMV and Epstein-Barr virus. The study gave a list of about 150 TCR beta chains associated with cytomegalovirus. The cohort was sequenced for TCR beta chains only, and without alpha or paired-chain data the features that could be detected were limited. A later analysis associated around 16,000 TCR beta sequences with specific HLA alleles at a false discovery rate of 0.05. CMV serostatus was the only immune exposure information available for the cohort. Cytomegalovirus status was reported to be diagnosed by the classifier with high specificity and sensitivity in both the original and validation cohorts. An earlier analysis of approximately 500 of the donors showed that most TCR beta V segments appeared in productive rearrangements either about 87% or about 30% of the time, which broadly matched IMGT annotations. V-gene and J-gene trimming of TCR beta chains was associated with a missense DCLRE1C variant in a later genetic analysis, and the association was replicated in an independent cohort. In a later analysis, HLA-associated TCR beta chains were found to be more clonally expanded and to have lower generation probabilities than equally common non-associated chains. In vitro tests confirmed that a few of the cytomegalovirus-associated TCR beta chains recognize cytomegalovirus antigens. The authors suggested that the approach could potentially be generalized to other disease states and immunological phenotypes. Compared with the 666-donor mean, donors in an Asian-associated ancestry cluster had fewer N-insertions in productive TCRs, according to a later genetic analysis. While some public TCRs were present in many individuals, most TCR sequences turned up only very rarely across donors. Because HLA typing was missing for some donors at each locus, association tests included only the typed subset. Sequencing depth was assumed to be roughly uniform across donors in the presence/absence analyses, though that assumption may not hold. Most CMV-associated TCR beta chains appeared to be HLA-restricted in a later analysis, and the HLA associations seemed to be driven largely by CMV exposure. When HLA alleles, especially DR and DQ, strongly co-occurred, attributing TCR associations to individual alleles was difficult. The 87-base-pair reads could not distinguish some IMGT-functional V segments, including TRBV6-2 and TRBV6-3, so those segments were excluded. A further reported finding was that TCR beta sequences accurately predicted the HLA-A and HLA-B alleles for most subjects in the first cohort. In a later analysis, TCR association rates were found to vary across HLA loci, with the most associated TCRs seen for DRB1 alleles and the fewest for HLA-C alleles. Correlated functional status among segregating V segments might reflect linkage disequilibrium, but an unknown experimental factor could not be ruled out.

About this clone: Its antigen has not been determined. Qualities for individual bases were not recorded, and no much larger clone is one base off.

The library relied on the immunoSEQ multiplex PCR assay. For the multiplex PCR, a mixture combining 60 forward primers for TCR Vbeta segments and 13 reverse primers for TCR Jbeta segments was used. The CDR3 region of rearranged TCR beta genes was amplified from genomic DNA with a multiplex PCR assay. The Illumina HiSeq System was used to sequence the amplified TCR beta libraries as 87-base-pair reads. In the authors' own workflow: A later analysis tallied 80 million to 95 million unique TCR beta chains across the 666 repertoires, and around 12 million of those chains were shared by two or more donors. Raw reads were error-corrected and collapsed into unique sequences by a nearest-neighbor algorithm in which closely related sequences were merged to remove PCR and sequencing errors. Alignment of CDR3 sequences to IMGT reference sequences was used to assign V, D and J gene segments. For a sequence to be retained, a match of at least six nucleotides to both a V gene segment and a J gene segment was required. A rearrangement counted as productive if the CDR3 had no stop codons and remained in frame with V and J, and every other rearrangement counted as non-productive. CDR3 was defined by IMGT convention, running from the second conserved V-encoded cysteine to the conserved J-encoded phenylalanine. In an earlier analysis of approximately 500 of the donors, sequences lacking an unambiguous match to a single V gene segment were excluded. An earlier analysis of approximately 590 of the donors called V segments functional above 56.7% productive rearrangements and segregating when the between-donor standard deviation exceeded 5%. To diagnose cytomegalovirus status from the catalog of TCR beta chain sequences, a statistical classification framework was built. In a later analysis, TCR nucleotide sequences were compared against IMGT/GENE-DB human TR gene sequences so that V and J genes could be assigned. A later analysis assigned CDR3 sequences and most-parsimonious VDJ recombination scenarios with the TCRdist pipeline. In a later analysis, each TCR beta chain was defined by its CDR3 amino acid sequence together with its V-gene family, and reads without a unique V-gene family were excluded. In a later analysis, a few hundred highly shared, low-generation-probability nucleotide sequences were removed to address suspected cross-contamination and a sequencing artifact. In a later analysis, a clonal expansion index for each public chain was calculated from normalized within-repertoire ranks of inferred template counts. In a later analysis, generation probabilities were computed with a VDJ recombination model fitted to out-of-frame rearrangements, and the resulting probabilities were checked against IGoR. A later analysis scored TCR-TCR, TCR-HLA and TCR-CMV co-occurrence with hypergeometric tests, applying a repertoire-size bias correction to TCR pairs. In a later analysis, false discovery rates were estimated by permuting HLA or CMV assignments 20 times. In a later analysis, co-occurring TCRs were grouped with DBSCAN, and TCRdist sequence similarity was added when clustering was performed within HLA-allele-positive subsets. Co-occurrence clustering excluded repertoires with fewer than 30,000 or more than 120,000 public chains, plus five with anomalous nucleotide sharing. In its TCRdb copy, this immuneACCESS table keeps in-frame sequences only and misses some clones. Where compared with another copy, unresolved V genes explain less than half of these, and the others have no known cause. The V and J calls and clone size come from that table; D and trimming were worked out from the DNA. This sample comprises about 160,000 clones, approximately 76% of them detected only once. Of the sample, around 1.4% falls within the top ten clones.

For CDR1 and CDR2, the germline V gene (reference sequence) lists SGHNT and YYREEE. At the junction V is shortened by 0 bases and J by 8 bases; bases outside the gene matches: 4. Spanning cysteine to phenylalanine, the CDR3 consists of 15 amino acids. The CDR3 DNA has 45 bases and is translated from base 1. The cohort consisted of 600 to 700 healthy bone marrow donors. At the time of sampling, every cohort member was nominally healthy, though immune exposures that went unrecorded were likely present. The donor tested CMV seronegative and was one of the 352 seronegative cohort members. A peripheral blood sample was collected from each donor, and TCR beta sequencing was performed on peripheral blood mononuclear cells. The Qiagen DNeasy Blood Extraction Kit was used to extract genomic DNA from the blood cell samples.

What was sequenced was PBMCs. The clonotype was recovered from a man aged 55 to 69 in good health and CMV-seronegative. The chain employs TRBV5-4 and TRBJ1-4, and TRBD1 matches 10 of the central bases. The base sequence is TGTGCCAGCAGCTTGGGACAGGGGGCAGGGGAAAAACTGTTTTTT. Its coded protein is CASSLGQGAGEKLFF.